The clone carrying this TCR beta chain came up many times. What it binds is not known. The source of the sample is a study of spatial heterogeneity in lung cancer. Overall study: The cohort: over 65 early-stage, untreated non-small cell lung cancer patients. PBMC samples from follow-up, where available, were sequenced a median of approximately 24 months after resection.

Notes on the study in general: At tumor resection, ubiquitous expanded TCRs were detected in blood more often than later.

TCRdb recomputed calls from the 5' RACE reads with MiXCR, one row per CDR3 protein. The sample holds about 52,000 distinct CDR3 sequences, 7.4% seen once. Time point reported: blood at routine non-recurrence follow-up after resection. Tumor, nontumor lung or frozen PBMC supplied whole RNA, sequenced without sorting. The CDR3 is made up of 12 amino acids. V shed 3 bases and J shed 6 bases, with 6 bases lying between them. The clonotype originates from a female donor with early-stage non-small cell lung cancer. The material was PBMCs, obtained at follow-up. The gene calls are TRBV12-3 or TRBV12-4 and TRBJ2-1; D is ambiguous. The CDR3 sequence: CASSLRVNEQFF. The DNA of the CDR3 is TGTGCCAGCAGTTTGCGAGTCAATGAGCAGTTCTTC.